The rows below give T cell receptor beta chains drawn from one sample of a study of high-grade serous ovarian cancer treatment subgroups. TCRdb's table, derived via immunoSEQ multiplex PCR, lists solely in-frame clones and lacks some. The sample lists 10,000 to 12,000 clones; under 70% were seen once. Sequencing input: tumor tissue. These receptors were taken from a human donor with high-grade serous ovarian cancer. Each CDR3 is given with its conserved first and last residue. D genes are given only for firm matches. Part of the rows lack a size; the others show once, few, many or a class for expanded clones.

TRBJ1-4	TRBV7-8	-	-	CASSEVGVTNEKLFF	TGTGCCAGCAGCGAAGTGGGAGTAACTAATGAAAAACTGTTTTTT
TRBJ1-2	TRBV18	-	-	CASSPGGNYGYTF	TGTGCCAGCTCACCAGGCGGGAACTATGGCTACACCTTC
TRBJ2-3	TRBV2	TRBD1	-	CASIRQGATDTQYF	TGTGCCAGCATAAGACAGGGGGCGACGGATACGCAGTATTTT
TRBJ2-1	TRBV5-5	-	-	CASSPGGGGPGEQFF	TGTGCCAGCAGCCCAGGAGGGGGAGGGCCGGGTGAGCAGTTCTTC
TRBJ2-3	TRBV6-1	-	-	CASRVTGTDTQYF	TGTGCCAGCAGGGTGACTGGCACAGATACGCAGTATTTT
TRBJ2-5	TRBV6-5	-	-	CASSYSKRETQYF	TGTGCCAGCAGTTACTCGAAGCGGGAGACCCAGTACTTC
TRBJ2-1	TRBV27	-	few	CASSRDSYNEQFF	TGTGCCAGCAGCCGCGACTCCTACAATGAGCAGTTCTTC
TRBJ1-4	TRBV5-1	-	-	CASSPGGEAEKLFF	TGCGCCAGCAGCCCGGGGGGGGAGGCTGAAAAACTGTTTTTT
TRBJ1-1	TRBV11-3	-	few	CASSRWQGGNTEAFF	TGTGCCAGCAGCCGTTGGCAGGGTGGAAACACTGAAGCTTTCTTT
TRBJ1-1	TRBV30	TRBD1	-	CAWNSPPQGAWTEAFF	TGTGCCTGGAACTCCCCCCCCCAGGGGGCTTGGACTGAAGCTTTCTTT
TRBJ2-3	TRBV7-2	TRBD2	once	CASSPRLRASGSEDTQYF	TGTGCCAGCAGCCCCCGGCTCCGGGCTAGCGGGTCGGAGGATACGCAGTATTTT
TRBJ2-5	TRBV5-3	-	few	CASSLESLAETQYF	TGTGCCAGCAGCTTGGAATCACTAGCTGAGACCCAGTACTTC
TRBJ2-2	TRBV7-2	-	-	CASSPQGTNTGELFF	TGTGCCAGCAGCCCGCAGGGTACGAACACCGGGGAGCTGTTTTTT